This T cell receptor (beta chain) was captured by sequencing in a study of blood T cell repertoires in COVID-19. Study-level background: Spain, Italy and the United States supplied samples that represented acute and convalescent COVID-19. Sample material is recorded as cDNA or gDNA derived from T cells, B-cell-depleted T cells, or PBMCs.

Trimming cost V 7 bases and J 1 base, with 6 bases left between them. The CDR3 consists of 12 residues. CDR1 MNHEY and CDR2 SMNVEV come from the germline V gene (reference sequence). How the authors handled the data: Scientists estimated how many nucleated cells there were by amplifying reference gene primers. Only in-frame clones appear in the TCRdb table, and some are missing; sequencing was by immunoSEQ multiplex PCR. For V, J and clone size, that table is used; D and trimming come from the DNA. Among roughly 140,000 clones, roughly 72% were seen once, and the ten largest hold 3.7%. What was sequenced was peripheral blood. This clonotype originated in a woman aged 80 or over with acute or convalescent COVID-19. This chain uses TRBV27 with TRBJ2-3; no reliable D call. CDR3 loop: CASTPGTDTQYF. The DNA for the CDR3 is TGTGCCAGCACCCCCGGCACAGATACGCAGTATTTT.